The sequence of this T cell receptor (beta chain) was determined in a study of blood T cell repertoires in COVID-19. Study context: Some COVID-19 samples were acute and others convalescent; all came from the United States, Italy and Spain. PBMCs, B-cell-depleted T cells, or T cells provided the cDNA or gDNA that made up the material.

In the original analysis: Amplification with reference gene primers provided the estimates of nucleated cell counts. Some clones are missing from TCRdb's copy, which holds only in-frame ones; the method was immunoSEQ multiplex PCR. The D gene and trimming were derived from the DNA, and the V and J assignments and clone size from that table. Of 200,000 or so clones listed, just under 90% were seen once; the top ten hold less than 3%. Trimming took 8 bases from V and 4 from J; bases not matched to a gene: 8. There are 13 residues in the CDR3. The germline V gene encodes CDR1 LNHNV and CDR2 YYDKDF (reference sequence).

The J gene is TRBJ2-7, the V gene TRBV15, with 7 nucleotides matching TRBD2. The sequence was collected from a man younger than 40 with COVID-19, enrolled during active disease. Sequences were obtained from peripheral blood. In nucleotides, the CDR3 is TGTGCCACCCAGCGGGGAGGAGAATACGAGCAGTACTTC. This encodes CATQRGGEYEQYF.